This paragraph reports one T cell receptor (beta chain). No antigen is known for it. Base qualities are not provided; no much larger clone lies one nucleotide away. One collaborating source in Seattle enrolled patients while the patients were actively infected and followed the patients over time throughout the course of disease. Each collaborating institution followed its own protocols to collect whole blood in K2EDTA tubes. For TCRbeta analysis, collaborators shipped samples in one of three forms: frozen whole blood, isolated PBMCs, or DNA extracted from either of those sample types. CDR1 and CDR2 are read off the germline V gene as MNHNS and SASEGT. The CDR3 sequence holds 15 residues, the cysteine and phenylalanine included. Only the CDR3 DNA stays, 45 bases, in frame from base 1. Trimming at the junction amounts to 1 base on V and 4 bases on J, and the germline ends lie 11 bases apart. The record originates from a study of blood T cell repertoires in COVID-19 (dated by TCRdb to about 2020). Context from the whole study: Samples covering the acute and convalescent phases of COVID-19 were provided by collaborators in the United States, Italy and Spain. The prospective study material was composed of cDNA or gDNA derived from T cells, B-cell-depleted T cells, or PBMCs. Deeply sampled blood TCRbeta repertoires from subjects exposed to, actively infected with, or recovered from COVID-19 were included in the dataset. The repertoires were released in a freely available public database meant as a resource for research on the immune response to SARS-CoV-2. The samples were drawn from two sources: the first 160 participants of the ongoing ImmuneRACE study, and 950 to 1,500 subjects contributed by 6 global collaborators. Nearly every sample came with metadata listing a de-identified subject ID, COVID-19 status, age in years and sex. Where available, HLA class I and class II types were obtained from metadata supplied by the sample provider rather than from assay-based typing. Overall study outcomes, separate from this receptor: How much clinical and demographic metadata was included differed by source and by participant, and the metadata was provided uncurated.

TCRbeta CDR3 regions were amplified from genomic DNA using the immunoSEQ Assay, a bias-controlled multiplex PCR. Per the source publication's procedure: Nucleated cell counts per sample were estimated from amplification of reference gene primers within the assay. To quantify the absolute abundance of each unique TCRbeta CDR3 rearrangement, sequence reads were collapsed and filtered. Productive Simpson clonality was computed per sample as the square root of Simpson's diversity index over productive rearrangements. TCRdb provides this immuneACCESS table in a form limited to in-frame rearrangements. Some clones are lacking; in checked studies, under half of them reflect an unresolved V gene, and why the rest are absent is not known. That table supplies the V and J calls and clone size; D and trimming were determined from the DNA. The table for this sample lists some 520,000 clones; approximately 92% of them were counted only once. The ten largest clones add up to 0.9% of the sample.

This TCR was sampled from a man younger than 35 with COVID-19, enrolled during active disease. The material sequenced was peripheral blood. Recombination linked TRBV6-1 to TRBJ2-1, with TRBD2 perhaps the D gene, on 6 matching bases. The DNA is TGTGCCAGCAGTGAAGGGGCTAGCGCGTACAATGAGCAGTTCTTC. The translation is CASSEGASAYNEQFF.